Below are 13 T cell receptor beta chains sequenced from a single sample in a study of OX40 agonist ivuxolimab in advanced cancers. TCRdb keeps only in-frame clones here, not all; method: immunoSEQ multiplex PCR. The sample has around 100,000 clones; about 91% are singletons. Material: CD4+ or CD8+ T cells sorted from blood, obtained in a trial of the OX40 agonist ivuxolimab. The source is an adult with an advanced solid tumor such as melanoma, head and neck, liver or kidney cancer.

The V and J genes are TRBV7-2 and TRBJ1-3; D is unclear. From germline, CDR1 is SGHTA and CDR2 FQGNSA. The CDR3 consists of 15 residues. V gave up 0 bases and J gave up 6 bases, with 12 bases separating them. CDR3 protein: CASSLARTTTNTIYF. The CDR3, as DNA: TGTGCCAGCAGCTTAGCCAGGACTACGACAAACACCATATATTTT.

The V and J genes are TRBV28 and TRBJ1-1, with D possibly TRBD1 on 6 matching bases. Trimming removed 2 bases from V and 5 bases from J, with 12 bases in between. Germline lookup yields CDR1 MDHEN and CDR2 SYDVKM. The CDR3 contains 14 residues. The CDR3: CASSLGGAVTEAFF. Here the CDR3 DNA reads TGTGCCAGCAGTTTAGGGGGGGCCGTAACTGAAGCTTTCTTT.

The chain couples TRBV5-6 to TRBJ2-7; TRBD2 agrees at 14 bases. Germline V lookup: CDR1 SGHDT, CDR2 YYEEEE. This CDR3 spans 15 amino acids. The V gene end was trimmed by 5 bases and the J gene end by 3 bases; junction bases not matched to a gene: 4. The CDR3 is CASSRGLAGGYEQYF. The CDR3 nucleotides read TGTGCCAGCAGTCGTGGACTAGCGGGAGGCTACGAGCAGTACTTC.

This CDR3 is CASSFSTTSYEQYF. CDR3 in DNA: TGTGCCAGCAGTTTCTCGACCACCTCCTACGAGCAGTACTTC. The chain has TRBV27 and TRBJ2-7; D is uncertain. V lost 3 bases and J 0 bases, leaving 9 bases between the germline ends. From germline, CDR1 is MNHEY and CDR2 SMNVEV (reference sequence). This CDR3 spans 14 amino acids.

The chain is built from TRBV6-5 and TRBJ1-2; D perhaps matches TRBD1 (5 bases). CDR1 is MNHEY, CDR2 SVGAGI, per germline. V lost 7 bases and J 4 bases, leaving 16 bases between the germline ends. This CDR3 has 14 amino acids. Written as DNA, the CDR3 is TGTGCCAGCACCCAAGGGACGCTTTCCTATGGCTACACCTTC. Its translation is CASTQGTLSYGYTF.

CDR3: CASSERLAGSTDTQYF. In DNA form, the CDR3 reads TGTGCCAGCAGTGAGCGACTAGCGGGTAGCACAGATACGCAGTATTTT. V gene TRBV6-1 combines with J gene TRBJ2-3; 10 nucleotides line up with TRBD2. After removal of 3 bases from V and 0 bases from J, the junction contained 3 bases not matched to a gene. The CDR3 covers 16 residues. Germline CDR1 reads MNHNS; CDR2 reads SASEGT.

The rearrangement uses TRBV5-1 and TRBJ1-6; no firm D call. Germline V gene lookup returns CDR1 SGHRS and CDR2 YFSETQ. The CDR3 extends over 16 amino acids. V was clipped by 0 bases and J by 6 bases, with 13 bases between them. The CDR3 is CASSLAAGLANSPLHF. CDR3 nucleotide sequence: TGCGCCAGCAGCTTGGCCGCAGGCTTGGCTAATTCACCCCTCCACTTT.

CDR3 bases: TGTGCCAGCAGTCCTCTGGGACAGCTGAATCAGCCCCAGCATTTT. The encoded protein is CASSPLGQLNQPQHF. V usage is TRBV28 and J usage is TRBJ1-5; TRBD1 matches at 7 bases. This CDR3 spans 15 amino acids. V gave up 5 bases and J gave up 4 bases; unmatched junction bases: 8. CDR1 and CDR2 from the germline V gene are MDHEN and SYDVKM.

The chain combines TRBV6-1 with TRBJ2-2; D gene unclear. Trimming cost V 6 bases and J 6 bases, with 5 bases left between them. The CDR3 consists of 11 residues. Germline V CDR1 and CDR2: MNHNS, SASEGT. Here the CDR3 reads CASSLAGELFF. The CDR3 bases are TGTGCCAGCAGCCTAGCCGGGGAGCTGTTTTTT.

The rearrangement links TRBV7-3 to TRBJ2-1; D is tentatively TRBD1 or TRBD2 (6 bases each). The CDR3 has 15 residues. Germline CDR1 and CDR2: SGHTA and FQGTGA. V was pared by 4 bases and J by 6 bases, with 16 bases between. Here the CDR3 DNA reads TGTGCCAGCAGCTCGTGGGGGGCAGGTGTCAATGAGCAGTTCTTC. Residues: CASSSWGAGVNEQFF.

This clone has only a few counts. The chain employs TRBV9 and TRBJ1-1; TRBD1 matches 10 bases. Trimming cost V 4 bases and J 4 bases; bases outside gene matches: 7. This CDR3 comprises 15 residues. The germline V gene has CDR1 SGDLS and CDR2 YYNGEE. This chain's CDR3 is CASSMMTGGVTEAFF. CDR3 in DNA: TGTGCCAGCAGCATGATGACAGGGGGCGTCACTGAAGCTTTCTTT.

This clone is a singleton in its sample. The chain combines TRBV5-1 with TRBJ1-5, with D perhaps matching TRBD1 (5 bases). The length of the CDR3 is 16 residues. V was shortened by 1 base and J by 4 bases, with 15 bases between the two germline ends. Germline V gives CDR1 SGHRS, CDR2 YFSETQ. The CDR3 region has the DNA TGCGCCAGCAGCTTGTTCACACAGGTACCGAATCAGCCCCAGCATTTT. This encodes CASSLFTQVPNQPQHF.

The genes are TRBV28 and TRBJ2-1, with TRBD2 matching 14 bases. The V gene's germline CDR1 is MDHEN and CDR2 SYDVKM. The CDR3 contains 15 residues. Germline trimming cut 3 bases from V and 8 bases from J; bases unmatched to any gene: 3. DNA for the CDR3: TGTGCCAGCAGTTTGCGGACTAGCGGGAGGTATGAGCAGTTCTTC. It codes for CASSLRTSGRYEQFF. Full variable domain (remainder filled in from reference TRBV28 and TRBJ2-1): DVKVTQSSRYLVKRTGEKVFLECVQDMDHENMFWYRQDPGLGLRLIYFSYDVKMKEKGDIPEGYSVSREKKERFSLILESASTNQTSMYLCASSLRTSGRYEQFFGPGTRLTVL.